This passage covers 4 T cell receptor beta chains from one sample sequenced in a study of lymphopenia after photon versus proton radiotherapy. The protocol was immunoSEQ multiplex PCR, while the TCRdb copy is restricted to in-frame clones and leaves out a portion. The repertoire consists of roughly 61,000 clones, with around 90% occurring once and the leading ten covering around 13%. The sample in question was peripheral blood, obtained from a patient treated with proton-based radiotherapy. The source is an elderly man with esophageal cancer.

This chain connects TRBV4-1 to TRBJ2-4; 10 bases map to TRBD2. The CDR3 covers 17 residues. The ends lost 4 bases at V and 1 base at J; junction bases unmatched: 7. Germline V gives CDR1 MGHRA, CDR2 YSYEKL. The CDR3 protein is CASSPLAGALAKNIQYF. The CDR3 DNA reads TGCGCCAGCAGCCCTCTAGCGGGGGCCTTGGCCAAAAACATTCAGTACTTC.

The sample holds a few counts of this clone. The CDR3 is CASSGQGVWFF. The CDR3 coding sequence is TGTGCCAGCAGTGGACAGGGTGTTTGGTTCTTC. The chain recombines TRBV6-5 with TRBJ2-1, with TRBD1 identical over 8 bases. The ends lost 5 bases at V and 15 bases at J; junction bases unmatched: 6. This CDR3 has 11 residues. CDR1 and CDR2 from the germline V gene are MNHEY and SVGAGI.

The rearrangement links TRBV13 to TRBJ1-5; D gene uncertain. The CDR3 extends over 14 amino acids. Germline V CDR1 and CDR2: PRHDT, FYEKMQ (reference sequence). V was cut by 0 bases and J by 1 base, with 4 bases left in between. CDR3 sequence: CASSLGQSNQPQHF. In DNA, the CDR3 is TGTGCCAGCAGCTTAGGGCAGAGCAATCAGCCCCAGCATTTT. The full variable domain, with the rest looked up from reference TRBV13 and TRBJ1-5, is AAGVIQSPRHLIKEKRETATLKCYPIPRHDTVYWYQQGPGQDPQFLISFYEKMQSDKGSIPDRFSAQQFSDYHSELNMSSLELGDSALYFCASSLGQSNQPQHFGDGTRLSIL.

This chain links TRBV9 with TRBJ2-5; possible D gene TRBD1, 5 bases. CDR1 is SGDLS and CDR2 is YYNGEE in the germline V gene. V lost 0 bases and J lost 3, with 9 bases in between. The CDR3 runs to 14 residues. The CDR3 loop is CASSVGGREETQYF. The CDR3 bases are TGTGCCAGCAGCGTAGGGGGCAGGGAAGAGACCCAGTACTTC.